Listed here is a single T cell receptor beta chain. The table came from immunoSEQ multiplex PCR; TCRdb's copy has only in-frame clones and leaves some out. The table includes roughly 24,000 clones, about four fifths detected once. The data stem from a study of radiotherapy plus CTLA-4 blockade in lung cancer. Looked up from germline, CDR1 is MNHEY and CDR2 is SMNVEV (reference sequence). Trimming removed 3 bases from V and 3 bases from J; junction bases left unmatched: 6. The CDR3 length is 18 residues. The input for sequencing was peripheral blood, taken from a patient treated with radiotherapy plus ipilimumab. The receptor's source is a human donor with non-small cell lung cancer that progressed on radiotherapy plus ipilimumab. The rearrangement links TRBV27 to TRBJ2-2, with 14 bases lining up with TRBD2. The DNA for the CDR3 is TGTGCCAGCAGTTTGACTAGCGGGAGGGCCGTGTACACCGGGGAGCTGTTTTTT. Translated, it gives CASSLTSGRAVYTGELFF.